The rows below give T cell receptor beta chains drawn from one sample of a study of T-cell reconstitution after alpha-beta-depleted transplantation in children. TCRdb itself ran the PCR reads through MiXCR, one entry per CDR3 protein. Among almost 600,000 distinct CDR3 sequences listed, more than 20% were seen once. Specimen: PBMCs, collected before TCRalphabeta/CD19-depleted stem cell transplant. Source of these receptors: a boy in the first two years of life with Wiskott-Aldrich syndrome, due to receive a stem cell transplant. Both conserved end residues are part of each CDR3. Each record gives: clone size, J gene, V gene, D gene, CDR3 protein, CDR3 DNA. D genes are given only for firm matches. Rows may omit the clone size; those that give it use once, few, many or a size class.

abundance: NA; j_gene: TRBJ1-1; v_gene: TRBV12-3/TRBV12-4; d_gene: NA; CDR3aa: CASSRLGEGDTEAFF; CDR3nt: TGTGCCAGCAGTCGACTAGGGGAGGGAGACACTGAAGCTTTCTTT
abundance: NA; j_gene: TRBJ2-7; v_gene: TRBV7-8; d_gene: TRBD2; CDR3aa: CASSSSGRSNEQYF; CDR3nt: TGTGCCAGCAGCTCAAGCGGGAGATCCAACGAGCAGTACTTC
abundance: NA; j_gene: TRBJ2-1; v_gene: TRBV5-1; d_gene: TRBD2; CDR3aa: CASSLVWEGEQFF; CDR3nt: TGCGCCAGCAGCTTGGTGTGGGAGGGTGAGCAGTTCTTC
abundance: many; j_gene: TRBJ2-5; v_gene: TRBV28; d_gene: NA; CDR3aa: CATSGQETQYF; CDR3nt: TGTGCCACCTCTGGTCAAGAGACCCAGTACTTC
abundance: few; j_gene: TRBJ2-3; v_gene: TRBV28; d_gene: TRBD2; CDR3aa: CATQLLAGVLTDTQYF; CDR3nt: TGTGCCACGCAGTTACTAGCGGGAGTTCTCACAGATACGCAGTATTTT
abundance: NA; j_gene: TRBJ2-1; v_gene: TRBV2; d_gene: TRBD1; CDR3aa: CASRIRRDSEQFF; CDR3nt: TGTGCCAGCAGAATAAGAAGGGACAGTGAGCAGTTCTTC
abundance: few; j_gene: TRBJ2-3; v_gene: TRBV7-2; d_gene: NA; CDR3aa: CASRSGRQMTDTQYF; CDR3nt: TGTGCCAGCAGGAGCGGGCGCCAAATGACAGATACGCAGTATTTT
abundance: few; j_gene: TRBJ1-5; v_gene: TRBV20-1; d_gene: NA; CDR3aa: CSATVRGTHQPQHF; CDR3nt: TGCAGTGCCACTGTCCGAGGGACCCATCAGCCCCAGCATTTT
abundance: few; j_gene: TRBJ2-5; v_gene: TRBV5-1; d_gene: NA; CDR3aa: CASSLGRLEQETQYF; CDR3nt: TGCGCCAGCAGCTTGGGACGGCTTGAGCAAGAGACCCAGTACTTC
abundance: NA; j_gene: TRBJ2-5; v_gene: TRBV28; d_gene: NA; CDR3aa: CASSPAMPAYTETQYF; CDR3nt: TGTGCCAGCAGTCCCGCGATGCCGGCATATACAGAGACCCAGTACTTC
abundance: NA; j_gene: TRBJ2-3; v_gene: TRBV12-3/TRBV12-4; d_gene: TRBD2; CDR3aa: CASTPSGGRTDTQYF; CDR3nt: TGTGCCAGCACCCCAAGCGGGGGACGTACAGATACGCAGTATTTT
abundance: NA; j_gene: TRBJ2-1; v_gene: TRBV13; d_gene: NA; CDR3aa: CASRRTIPYNEQFF; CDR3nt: TGTGCCAGCAGGAGGACTATTCCCTACAATGAGCAGTTCTTC
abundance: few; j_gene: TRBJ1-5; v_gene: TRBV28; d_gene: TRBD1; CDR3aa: CASSRRTGGNQPQHF; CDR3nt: TGTGCCAGCAGTCGACGGACAGGAGGCAATCAGCCCCAGCATTTT
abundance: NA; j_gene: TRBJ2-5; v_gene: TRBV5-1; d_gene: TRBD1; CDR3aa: CASSGGTGHQETQYF; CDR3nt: TGCGCCAGCAGCGGAGGGACAGGGCACCAAGAGACCCAGTACTTC
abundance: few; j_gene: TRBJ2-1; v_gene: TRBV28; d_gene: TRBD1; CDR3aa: CASRSQGVEQFF; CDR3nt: TGTGCCAGCAGATCACAGGGGGTTGAGCAGTTCTTC
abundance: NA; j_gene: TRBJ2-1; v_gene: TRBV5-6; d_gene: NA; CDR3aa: CASSQLFLWYNEQFF; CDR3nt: TGTGCCAGCAGCCAACTATTCCTCTGGTACAATGAGCAGTTCTTC
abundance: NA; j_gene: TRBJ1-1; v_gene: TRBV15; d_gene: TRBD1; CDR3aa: CATRRQGPVTEAFF; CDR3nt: TGTGCCACCAGGCGACAGGGTCCGGTCACTGAAGCTTTCTTT
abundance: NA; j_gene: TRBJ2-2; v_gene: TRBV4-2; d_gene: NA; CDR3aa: CASSRGGSVSNTGELFF; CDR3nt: TGTGCCAGCAGCCGGGGTGGGTCCGTATCGAACACCGGGGAGCTGTTTTTT